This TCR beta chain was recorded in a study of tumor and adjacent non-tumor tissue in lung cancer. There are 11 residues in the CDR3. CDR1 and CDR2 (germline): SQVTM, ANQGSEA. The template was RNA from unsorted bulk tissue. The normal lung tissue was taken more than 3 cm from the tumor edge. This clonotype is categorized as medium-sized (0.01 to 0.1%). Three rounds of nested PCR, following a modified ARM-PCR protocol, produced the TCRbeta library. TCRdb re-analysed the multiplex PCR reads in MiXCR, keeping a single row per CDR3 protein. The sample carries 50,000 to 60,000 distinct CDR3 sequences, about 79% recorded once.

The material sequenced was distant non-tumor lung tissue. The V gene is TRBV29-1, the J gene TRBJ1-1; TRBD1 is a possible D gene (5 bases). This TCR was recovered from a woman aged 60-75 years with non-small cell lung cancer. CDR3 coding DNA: TGCGGGGGTCGGGAGGGGACTGAAGCTTTCTTT. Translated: CGGREGTEAFF.